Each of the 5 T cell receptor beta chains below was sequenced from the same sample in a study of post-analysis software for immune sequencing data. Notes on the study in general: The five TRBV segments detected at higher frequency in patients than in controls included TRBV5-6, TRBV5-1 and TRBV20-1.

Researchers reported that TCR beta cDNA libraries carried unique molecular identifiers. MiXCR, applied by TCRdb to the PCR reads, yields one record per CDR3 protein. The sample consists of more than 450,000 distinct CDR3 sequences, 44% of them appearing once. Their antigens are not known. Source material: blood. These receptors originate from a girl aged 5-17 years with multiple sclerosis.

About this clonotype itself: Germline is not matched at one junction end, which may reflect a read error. This chain's CDR3 is CASSQVSGHNTEAFF. CDR3 coding DNA: TGTGCCAGTAGCCAAGTCTCGGGACACAACACTGAAGCTTTCTTT. The rearrangement links TRBV3-1 to TRBJ1-1; TRBD1 might be the D (6 bases). Germline CDR1 and CDR2: LGHDT and YNNKEL (reference sequence). The CDR3 totals 15 residues.

The CDR3 coding sequence is TGTGCCAGCAGCCCACCGGGACTAGCGGGAGTGGGTTGGGCAGATACGCAGTATTTT. It codes for CASSPPGLAGVGWADTQYF. J is TRBJ2-3 and V is TRBV9; 14 bases map to TRBD2. With V trimmed by 4 bases and J by 4 bases, 14 bases remained unmatched. The germline gives CDR1 SGDLS, CDR2 YYNGEE. The CDR3 is 19 residues long.

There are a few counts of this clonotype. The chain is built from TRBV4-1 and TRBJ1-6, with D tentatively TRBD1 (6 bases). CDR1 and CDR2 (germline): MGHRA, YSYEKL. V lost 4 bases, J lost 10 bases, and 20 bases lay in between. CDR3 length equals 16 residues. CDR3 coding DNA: TGCGCCAGCAGCCCCCTCCTACCCGGGGGCAAATCACCCCTCCACTTT. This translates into CASSPLLPGGKSPLHF.

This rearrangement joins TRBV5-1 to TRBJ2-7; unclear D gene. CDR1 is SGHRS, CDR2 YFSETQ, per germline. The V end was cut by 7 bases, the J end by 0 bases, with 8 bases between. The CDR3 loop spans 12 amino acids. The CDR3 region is CASGASSYEQYF. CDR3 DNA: TGCGCCAGCGGCGCTAGCTCCTACGAGCAGTACTTC.

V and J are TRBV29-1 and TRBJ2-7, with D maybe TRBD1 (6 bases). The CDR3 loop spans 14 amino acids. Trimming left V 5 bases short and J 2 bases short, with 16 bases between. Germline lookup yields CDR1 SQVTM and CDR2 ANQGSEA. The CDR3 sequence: CSVHGQRSPYEQYF. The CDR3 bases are TGCAGCGTTCACGGACAGCGATCCCCCTACGAGCAGTACTTC.